This is a list of T cell receptor beta chains from one sample in a study of blood T cell repertoires in COVID-19. Assay: immunoSEQ multiplex PCR; the TCRdb copy retains only in-frame clones and omits some. The sample lists tens of thousands of clones, 80% to 90% occurring once. What was sequenced was peripheral blood. These receptors were taken from a human donor in a cohort sampled during active COVID-19. Each CDR3 is given with its conserved first and last residue. D genes are given only for firm matches.

>TRBD2|TRBV5-6|TRBJ2-2
TGTGCCAGCAGCCATAGCGGGATGGGGAACACCGGGGAGCTGTTTTTT
CASSHSGMGNTGELFF
>NA|TRBV28|TRBJ2-3
TGTGCCAGCAGTCTCCTAGCGACCAAGCGCACAGATACGCAGTATTTT
CASSLLATKRTDTQYF
>TRBD1|TRBV4-2|TRBJ2-4
TGTGCCAGCAGCCAATCGACAGGGTCTCTAGCCAAAAACATTCAGTACTTC
CASSQSTGSLAKNIQYF
>NA|TRBV10-3|TRBJ1-4
TGTGCCATCAGTCCGACAGCGGGGCGGGAAAAACTGTTTTTT
CAISPTAGREKLFF
>TRBD1|TRBV5-6|TRBJ1-4
TGTGCCAGCAGCTTGAAAGGACAGGGCGGAGAAAAACTGTTTTTT
CASSLKGQGGEKLFF
>TRBD1|TRBV24-1|TRBJ1-5
TGTGCCACCAGTGACCGCTGGACAGGGGGCAATCAGCCCCAGCATTTT
CATSDRWTGGNQPQHF
>NA|TRBV7-9|TRBJ2-6
TGTGCCAGCAGCTTAGTTCCGTTAGCTGGGGCCAACGTCCTGACTTTC
CASSLVPLAGANVLTF
>NA|TRBV28|TRBJ1-5
TGTGCCAGCAGGGGAGACAATCAGCCCCAGCATTTT
CASRGDNQPQHF
>TRBD1|TRBV7-9|TRBJ1-2
TGTGCCAGCAGACACCGGGACAGGGGTGGCTACACCTTC
CASRHRDRGGYTF
>NA|TRBV5-1|TRBJ1-6
TGCGCCAGCCGTGCAATCGGCGGCGAACCTTATTCACCCCTCCACTTT
CASRAIGGEPYSPLHF
>NA|TRBV28|TRBJ2-7
TGTGCCAGCAGAATCAGTTTAACCTACGAGCAGTACTTC
CASRISLTYEQYF
>TRBD1|TRBV18|TRBJ2-1
TGTGCCAGCTCACCACGGGACAGGGGCGTCCACAATGAGCAGTTCTTC
CASSPRDRGVHNEQFF
>NA|TRBV18|TRBJ1-5
TGTGCCAGCCAAGCGGACAGTAATCAGCCCCAGCATTTT
CASQADSNQPQHF
>TRBD2|TRBV19|TRBJ2-7
TGTGCCAGTAGTAAGACCAAATCTAGCGGGAGGGCCCACGAGCAGTACTTC
CASSKTKSSGRAHEQYF
>TRBD2|TRBV18|TRBJ2-7
TGTGCCAGCTCACCTTCCCGACTAGCGGGAGGGCCCCGGACCTACGAGCAGTACTTC
CASSPSRLAGGPRTYEQYF
>NA|TRBV6-1|TRBJ2-3
TGTGCCAGCAGTGAAAGCCTGACAGTCGATACGCAGTATTTT
CASSESLTVDTQYF
>NA|TRBV11-2|TRBJ1-1
TGTGCCAGCAGAAACCTTCGCGGGGGGATGAACACTGAAGCTTTCTTT
CASRNLRGGMNTEAFF